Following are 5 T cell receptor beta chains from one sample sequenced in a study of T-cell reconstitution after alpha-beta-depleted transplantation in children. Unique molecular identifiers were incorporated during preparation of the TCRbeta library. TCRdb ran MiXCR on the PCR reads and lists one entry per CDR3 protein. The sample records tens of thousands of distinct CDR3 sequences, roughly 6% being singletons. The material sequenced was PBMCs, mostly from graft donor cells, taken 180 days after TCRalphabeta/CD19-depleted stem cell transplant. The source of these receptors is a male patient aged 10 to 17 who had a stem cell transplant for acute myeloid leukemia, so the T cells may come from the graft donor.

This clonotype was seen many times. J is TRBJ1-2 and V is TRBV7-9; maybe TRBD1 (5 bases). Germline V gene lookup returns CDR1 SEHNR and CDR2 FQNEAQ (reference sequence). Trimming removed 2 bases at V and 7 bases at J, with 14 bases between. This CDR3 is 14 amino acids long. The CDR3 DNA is TGTGCCAGCAGCTTAACAGGAGGTTCCAGTGGCTACACCTTC. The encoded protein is CASSLTGGSSGYTF.

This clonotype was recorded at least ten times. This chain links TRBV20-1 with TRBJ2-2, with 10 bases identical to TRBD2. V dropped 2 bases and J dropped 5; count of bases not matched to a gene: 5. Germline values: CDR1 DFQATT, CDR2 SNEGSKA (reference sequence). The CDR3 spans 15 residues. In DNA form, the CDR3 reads TGCAGTGCTAGAAGCGGGAGGGCCAGGACCGGGGAGCTGTTTTTT. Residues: CSARSGRARTGELFF.

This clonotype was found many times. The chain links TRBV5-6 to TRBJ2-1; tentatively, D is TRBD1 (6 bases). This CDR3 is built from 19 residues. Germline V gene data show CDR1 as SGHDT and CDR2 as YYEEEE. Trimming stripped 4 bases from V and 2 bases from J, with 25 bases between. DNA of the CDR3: TGTGCCAGCAGCCCCAGAGGCCGGGACATCGCTCGTCCCTACAATGAGCAGTTCTTC. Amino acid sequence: CASSPRGRDIARPYNEQFF.

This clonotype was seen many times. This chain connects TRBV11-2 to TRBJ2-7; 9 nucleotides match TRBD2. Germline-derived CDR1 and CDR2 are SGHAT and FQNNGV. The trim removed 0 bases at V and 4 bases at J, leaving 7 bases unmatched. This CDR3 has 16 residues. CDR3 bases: TGTGCCAGCAGCTTAGATCTGCCAGCGGGGGGTTACGAGCAGTACTTC. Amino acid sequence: CASSLDLPAGGYEQYF.

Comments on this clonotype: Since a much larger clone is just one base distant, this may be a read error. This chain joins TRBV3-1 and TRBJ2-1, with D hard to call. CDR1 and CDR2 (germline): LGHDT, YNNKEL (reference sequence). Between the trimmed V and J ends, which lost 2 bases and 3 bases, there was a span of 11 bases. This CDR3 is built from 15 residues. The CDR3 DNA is TGTGCCAGCAGCCAACGGGTCTTGTTCTACAATGAGCAGTTCTTC. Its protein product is CASSQRVLFYNEQFF.